The clone carrying this T cell receptor (beta chain) was recorded many times. Its antigen is unknown. Exclusion applied to patients with other autoimmune diseases, uncontrolled infections, pregnancy or lactation. V shed 1 base and J 4 bases; nucleotides not matched to a gene: 4. CDR1 and CDR2 from the germline V gene are SGDLS and YYNGEE. This CDR3 is built from 16 residues. This sample is part of a study of Graves' ophthalmopathy and Graves' hyperthyroidism. Investigators amplified TCR beta CDR3 regions from RNA transcripts. The authors performed first-round RT-PCR with HTBI primers and then a second-round multiplex PCR. From the multiplex PCR reads, TCRdb called clonotypes with MiXCR, one entry per CDR3 protein. The sample contains a few hundred thousand distinct CDR3 sequences, 35% to 45% of which appear only once. Study-level findings and limits: Most thyroid clonotypes expanded beyond 0.001 frequency were also found in blood.

This rearrangement joins TRBV9 to TRBJ2-2, with 10 positions matching TRBD1. This TCR derives from an adult man with Graves' hyperthyroidism. The sequenced sample was peripheral blood or thyroid tissue (not recorded which). CDR3 bases: TGTGCCAGCAGCGTACGACAGGGGGCGGGCACCGGGGAGCTGTTTTTT. Encoded protein: CASSVRQGAGTGELFF.